The following is a T cell receptor beta chain sequence with its context. CDR1 is SGHNT, CDR2 YYREEE, per germline (reference sequence). This CDR3 is built from 16 residues. Trimming removed 0 bases from V and 1 base from J; junction bases left unmatched: 5. This sample is part of a study of blood T cell repertoires in COVID-19. The overall study: The origin of the acute and convalescent COVID-19 samples was the United States, Italy and Spain. The analysed material was cDNA or gDNA that came from T cells, B-cell-depleted T cells, or PBMCs.

Original processing notes: The assay estimated nucleated cells by amplifying reference gene primers. Data came from immunoSEQ multiplex PCR; TCRdb stores just in-frame clones and leaves some out. V and J calls plus clone size are reproduced from that table; the DNA served to infer D and trimming. The sample has approximately 74,000 clones, roughly 88% seen once. The rearrangement links TRBV5-4 to TRBJ2-3, with 7 bases matching TRBD2. Source material: peripheral blood. The TCR originated in a woman older than 75 with active or convalescent COVID-19. The CDR3: CASSLGAGVRTDTQYF. The CDR3, as DNA: TGTGCCAGCAGCTTGGGCGCGGGAGTGCGCACAGATACGCAGTATTTT.